This TCR beta chain was documented in a study of cytomegalovirus exposure and HLA in healthy donors. Looked up from germline, CDR1 is SQVTM and CDR2 is ANQGSEA. V was trimmed by 1 base and J by 11 bases, leaving 9 bases between them. The CDR3 has 11 amino acids. Study conclusions and caveats: CMV serostatus stood as the only immune exposure information on hand. Overall, approximately 150 TCR beta chains were annotated as cytomegalovirus-associated.

Primers included in the PCR were 60 Vbeta and 13 Jbeta primers. Sequencing was performed with immunoSEQ multiplex PCR; in TCRdb, only in-frame clones are kept and a portion is missing. Altogether about 100,000 clones are present, 65% to 80% being singletons, with the ten largest covering roughly 7.7%. About this clone itself: Antigen: not known.

This clonotype originated in a man in his forties in good health and CMV-seropositive. Sample: PBMCs. The J gene is TRBJ2-1, the V gene TRBV29-1; D is possibly TRBD2 (5 bases). The DNA for the CDR3 is TGCAGCGTTGAAGGCCGGGAAAAGCAGTTCTTC. It translates to CSVEGREKQFF.